One T cell receptor beta chain is described in this entry. This CDR3 comprises 14 residues. The V gene end was trimmed by 5 bases and the J gene end by 0 bases; junction bases not matched to a gene: 2. Germline CDR1 MRHNA, CDR2 SNTAGT. Here immunoSEQ multiplex PCR was the method, and the copy in TCRdb shows in-frame clones only, minus some. The sample holds 9,000 to 13,000 clones, about four fifths seen once. This specimen comes from a study of immune evolution from preneoplasia to lung adenocarcinoma. For the study at large: HLA loss of heterozygosity: around 6.5% AIS, under 19% MIA, 30% to 35% ADC, none AAH.

The rearrangement joins TRBV6-4 to TRBJ2-3, with 7 bases that match TRBD1. The sequence came from a person aged 65 to 85 with lung adenocarcinoma. The sequencing sample was made of FFPE minimally invasive lung adenocarcinoma tissue. This chain's CDR3 is CASSTGASTDTQYF. The CDR3 DNA follows: TGTGCCAGCAGTACAGGGGCTAGCACAGATACGCAGTATTTT.